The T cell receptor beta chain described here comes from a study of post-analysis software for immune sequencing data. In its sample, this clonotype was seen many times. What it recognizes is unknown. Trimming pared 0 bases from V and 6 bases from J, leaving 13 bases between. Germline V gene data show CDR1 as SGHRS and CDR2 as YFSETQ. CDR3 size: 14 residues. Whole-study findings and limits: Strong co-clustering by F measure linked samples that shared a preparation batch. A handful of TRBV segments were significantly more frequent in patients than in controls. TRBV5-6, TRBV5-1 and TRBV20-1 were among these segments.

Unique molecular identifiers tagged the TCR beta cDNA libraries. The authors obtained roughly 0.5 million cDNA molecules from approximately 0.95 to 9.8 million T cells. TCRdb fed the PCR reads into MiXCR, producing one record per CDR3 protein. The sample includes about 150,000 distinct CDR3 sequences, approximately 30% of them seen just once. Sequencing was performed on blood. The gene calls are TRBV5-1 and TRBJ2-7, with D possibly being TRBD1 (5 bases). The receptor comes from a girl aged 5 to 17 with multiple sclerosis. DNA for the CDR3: TGCGCCAGCAGCTTGGGACAGAACACACGCGAGCAGTACTTC. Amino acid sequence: CASSLGQNTREQYF.